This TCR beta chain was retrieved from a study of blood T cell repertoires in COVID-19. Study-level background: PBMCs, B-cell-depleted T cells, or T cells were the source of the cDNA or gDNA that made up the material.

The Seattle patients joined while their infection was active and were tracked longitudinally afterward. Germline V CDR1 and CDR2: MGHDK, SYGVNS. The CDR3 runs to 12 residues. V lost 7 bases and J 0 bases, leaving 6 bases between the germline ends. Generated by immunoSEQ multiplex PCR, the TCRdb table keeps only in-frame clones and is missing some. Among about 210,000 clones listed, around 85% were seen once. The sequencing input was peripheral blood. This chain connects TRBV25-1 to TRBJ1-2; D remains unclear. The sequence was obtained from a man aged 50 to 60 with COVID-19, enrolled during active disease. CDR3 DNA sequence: TGTGCCAGCATAGGAGCTAACTATGGCTACACCTTC. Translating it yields CASIGANYGYTF.